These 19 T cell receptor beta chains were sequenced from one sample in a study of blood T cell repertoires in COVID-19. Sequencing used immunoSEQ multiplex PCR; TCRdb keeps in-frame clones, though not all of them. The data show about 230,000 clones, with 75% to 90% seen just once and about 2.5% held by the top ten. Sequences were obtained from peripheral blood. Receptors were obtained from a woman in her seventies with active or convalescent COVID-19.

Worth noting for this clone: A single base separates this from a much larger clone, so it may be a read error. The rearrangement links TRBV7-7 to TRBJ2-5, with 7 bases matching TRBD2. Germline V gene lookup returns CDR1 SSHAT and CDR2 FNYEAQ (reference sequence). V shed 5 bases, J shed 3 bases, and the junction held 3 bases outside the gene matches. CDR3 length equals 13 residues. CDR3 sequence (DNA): TGTGCCAGCAGCGCCGGACTAGAAGAGACCCAGTACTTC. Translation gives CASSAGLEETQYF.

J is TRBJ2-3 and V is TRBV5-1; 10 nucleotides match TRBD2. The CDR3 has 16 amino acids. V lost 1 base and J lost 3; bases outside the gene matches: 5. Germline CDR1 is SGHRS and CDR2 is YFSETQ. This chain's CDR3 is CASSLQAGGPTDTQYF. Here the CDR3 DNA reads TGCGCCAGCAGCTTGCAAGCGGGGGGGCCGACAGATACGCAGTATTTT.

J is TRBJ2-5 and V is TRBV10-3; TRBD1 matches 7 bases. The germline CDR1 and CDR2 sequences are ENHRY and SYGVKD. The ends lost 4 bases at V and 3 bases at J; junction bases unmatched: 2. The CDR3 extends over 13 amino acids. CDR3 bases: TGTGCCATCAGTGGCGACAGGGAAGAGACCCAGTACTTC. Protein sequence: CAISGDREETQYF.

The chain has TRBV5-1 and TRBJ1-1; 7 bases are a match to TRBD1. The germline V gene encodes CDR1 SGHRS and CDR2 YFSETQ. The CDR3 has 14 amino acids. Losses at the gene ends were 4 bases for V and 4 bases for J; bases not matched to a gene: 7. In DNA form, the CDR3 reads TGCGCCAGCAGCCCCCAGACAGGGTCCACTGAAGCTTTCTTT. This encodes CASSPQTGSTEAFF.

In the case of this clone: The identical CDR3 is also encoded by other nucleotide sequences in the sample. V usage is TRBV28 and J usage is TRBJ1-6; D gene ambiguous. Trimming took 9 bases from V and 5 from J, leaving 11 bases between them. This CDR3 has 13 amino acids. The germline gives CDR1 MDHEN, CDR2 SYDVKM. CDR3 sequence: CASSRVDNSPLHF. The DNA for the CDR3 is TGTGCCAGTAGCCGGGTGGATAATTCACCCCTCCACTTT.

CDR3 loop: CASSSTTGQLTDTQYF. DNA for the CDR3: TGTGCCAGCAGCTCAACCACGGGACAGCTCACAGATACGCAGTATTTT. This chain uses TRBV11-3 with TRBJ2-3; 7 nucleotides line up with TRBD1. The germline V gene encodes CDR1 SGHNT and CDR2 YENEEA. The CDR3 is made up of 16 amino acids. The V gene end was trimmed by 4 bases and the J gene end by 2 bases; junction bases not matched to a gene: 9.

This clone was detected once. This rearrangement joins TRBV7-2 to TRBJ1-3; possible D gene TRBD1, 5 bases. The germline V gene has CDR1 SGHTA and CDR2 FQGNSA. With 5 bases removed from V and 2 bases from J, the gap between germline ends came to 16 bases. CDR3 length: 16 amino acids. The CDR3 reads CASSLVRGDPGNTIYF. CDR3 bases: TGTGCCAGCAGCCTCGTTCGGGGGGATCCTGGAAACACCATATATTTT.

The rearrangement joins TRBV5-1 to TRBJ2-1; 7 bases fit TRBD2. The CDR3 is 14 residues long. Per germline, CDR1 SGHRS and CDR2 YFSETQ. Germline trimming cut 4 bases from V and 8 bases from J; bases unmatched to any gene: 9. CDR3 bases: TGCGCCAGCAGCCGGGGGGACTCCTTGGATGAGCAGTTCTTC. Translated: CASSRGDSLDEQFF.

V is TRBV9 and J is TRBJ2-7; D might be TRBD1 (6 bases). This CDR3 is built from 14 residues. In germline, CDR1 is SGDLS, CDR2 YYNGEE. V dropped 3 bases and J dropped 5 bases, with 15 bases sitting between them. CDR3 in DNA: TGTGCCAGCAGCGGTACAGGGAGCCGAAACGAGCAGTACTTC. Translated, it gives CASSGTGSRNEQYF.

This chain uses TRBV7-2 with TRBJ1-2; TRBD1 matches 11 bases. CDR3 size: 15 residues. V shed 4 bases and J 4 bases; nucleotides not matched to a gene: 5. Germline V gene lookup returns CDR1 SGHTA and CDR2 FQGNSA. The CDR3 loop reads CASSYGQGASYGYTF. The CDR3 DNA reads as TGTGCCAGCAGCTATGGACAGGGGGCGAGCTATGGCTACACCTTC.

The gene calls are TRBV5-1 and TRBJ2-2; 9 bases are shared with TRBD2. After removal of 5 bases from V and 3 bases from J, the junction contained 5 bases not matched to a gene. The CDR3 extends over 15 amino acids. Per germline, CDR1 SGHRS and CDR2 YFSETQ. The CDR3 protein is CASSAAGGHTGELFF. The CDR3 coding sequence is TGCGCCAGCAGTGCAGCGGGGGGACACACCGGGGAGCTGTTTTTT.

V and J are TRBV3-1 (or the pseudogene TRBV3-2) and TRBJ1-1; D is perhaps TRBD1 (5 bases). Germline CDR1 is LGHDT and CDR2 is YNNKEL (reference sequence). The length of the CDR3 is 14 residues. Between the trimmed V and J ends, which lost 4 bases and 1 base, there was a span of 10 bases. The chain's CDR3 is CASSPRQGNTEAFF. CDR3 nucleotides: TGTGCCAGCAGCCCCCGGCAGGGGAACACTGAAGCTTTCTTT.

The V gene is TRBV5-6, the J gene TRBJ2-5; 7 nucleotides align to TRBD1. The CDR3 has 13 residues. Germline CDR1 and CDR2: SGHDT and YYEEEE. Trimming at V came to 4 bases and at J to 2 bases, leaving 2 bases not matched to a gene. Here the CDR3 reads CASSPTGQETQYF. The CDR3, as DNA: TGTGCCAGCAGCCCGACAGGGCAAGAGACCCAGTACTTC.

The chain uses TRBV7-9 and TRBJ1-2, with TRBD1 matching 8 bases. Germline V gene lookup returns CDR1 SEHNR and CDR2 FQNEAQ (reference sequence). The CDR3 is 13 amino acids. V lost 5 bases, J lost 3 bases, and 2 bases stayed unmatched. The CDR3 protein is CASSGGQDYGYTF. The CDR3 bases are TGTGCCAGCAGCGGGGGACAGGACTATGGCTACACCTTC.

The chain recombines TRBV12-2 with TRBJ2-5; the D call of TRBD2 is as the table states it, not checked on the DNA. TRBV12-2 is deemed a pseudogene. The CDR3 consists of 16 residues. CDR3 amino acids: CASRDPSGREQETQYF. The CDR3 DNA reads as TGTGCAAGTCGCGACCCTAGCGGGAGGGAACAAGAGACCCAGTACTTC.

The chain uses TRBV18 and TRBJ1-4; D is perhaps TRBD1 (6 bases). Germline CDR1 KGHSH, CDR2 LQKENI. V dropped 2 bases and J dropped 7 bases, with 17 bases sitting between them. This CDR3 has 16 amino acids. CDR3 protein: CASSPIRDTAGEKLFF. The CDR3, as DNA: TGTGCCAGCTCACCAATAAGGGACACGGCGGGTGAAAAACTGTTTTTT. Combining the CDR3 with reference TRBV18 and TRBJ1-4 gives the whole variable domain NAGVMQNPRHLVRRRGQEARLRCSPMKGHSHVYWYRQLPEEGLKFMVYLQKENIIDESGMPKERFSAEFPKEGPSILRIQQVVRGDSAAYFCASSPIRDTAGEKLFFGSGTQLSVL.

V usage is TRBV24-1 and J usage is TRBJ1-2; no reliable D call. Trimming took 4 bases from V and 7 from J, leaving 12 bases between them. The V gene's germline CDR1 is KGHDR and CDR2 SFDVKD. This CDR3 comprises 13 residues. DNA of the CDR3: TGTGCCACCAGTGACCGAACTAAATCTGGCTACACCTTC. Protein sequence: CATSDRTKSGYTF.

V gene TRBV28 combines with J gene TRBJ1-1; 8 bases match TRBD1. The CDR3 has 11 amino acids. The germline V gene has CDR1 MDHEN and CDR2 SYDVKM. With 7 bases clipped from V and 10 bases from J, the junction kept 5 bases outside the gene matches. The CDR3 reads CASTSQGGAFF. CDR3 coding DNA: TGTGCCAGCACCTCACAGGGGGGAGCTTTCTTT. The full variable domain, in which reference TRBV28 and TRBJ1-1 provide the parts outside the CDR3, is DVKVTQSSRYLVKRTGEKVFLECVQDMDHENMFWYRQDPGLGLRLIYFSYDVKMKEKGDIPEGYSVSREKKERFSLILESASTNQTSMYLCASTSQGGAFFGQGTRLTVV.

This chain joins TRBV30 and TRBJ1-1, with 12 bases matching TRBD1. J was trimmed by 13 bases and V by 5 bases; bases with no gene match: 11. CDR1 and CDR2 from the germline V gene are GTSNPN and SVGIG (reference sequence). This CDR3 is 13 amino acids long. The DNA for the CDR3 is TGTGCCTGGCATAGCCCGGGACAGGGGGCGATTTTCTTT. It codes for CAWHSPGQGAIFF.